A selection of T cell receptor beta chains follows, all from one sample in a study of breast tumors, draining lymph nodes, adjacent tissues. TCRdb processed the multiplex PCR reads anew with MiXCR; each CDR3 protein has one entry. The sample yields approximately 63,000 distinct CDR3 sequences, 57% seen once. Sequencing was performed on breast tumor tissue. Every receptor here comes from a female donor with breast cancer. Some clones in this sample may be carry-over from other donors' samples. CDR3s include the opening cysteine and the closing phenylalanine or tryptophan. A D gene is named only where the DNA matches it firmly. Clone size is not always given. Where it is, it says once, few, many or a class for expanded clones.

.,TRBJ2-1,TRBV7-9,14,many,CASYPGGGPVEQFF,TGTGCCAGCTACCCGGGCGGGGGCCCAGTTGAGCAGTTCTTC
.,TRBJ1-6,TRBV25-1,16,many,CASSDGTDLGNSPLHF,TGTGCCAGCAGTGACGGGACGGACTTAGGGAATTCACCCCTCCACTTT
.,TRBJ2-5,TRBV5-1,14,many,CASSLQDGEETQYF,TGCGCCAGCAGCCTGCAGGACGGCGAAGAGACCCAGTACTTC
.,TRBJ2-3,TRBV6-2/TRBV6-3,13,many,CASSYRPTDTQYF,TGTGCCAGCAGTTACAGGCCCACAGATACGCAGTATTTT
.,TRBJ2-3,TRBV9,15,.,CASSVEYTDTDTQYF,TGTGCCAGCAGCGTAGAGTATACCGACACAGATACGCAGTATTTT
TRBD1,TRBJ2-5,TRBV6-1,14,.,CASSEGTGGETQYF,TGTGCCAGCAGTGAAGGGACAGGTGGAGAGACCCAGTACTTC
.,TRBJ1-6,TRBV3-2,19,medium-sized,CASSQDRQGESSYNSPLHF,TGTGCCAGCAGCCAAGATCGTCAAGGGGAGAGCTCCTATAATTCACCCCTCCACTTT
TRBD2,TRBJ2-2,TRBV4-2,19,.,CASSQTRLAGGMNTGELFF,TGTGCCAGCAGCCAAACAAGACTAGCGGGAGGGATGAACACCGGGGAGCTGTTTTTT
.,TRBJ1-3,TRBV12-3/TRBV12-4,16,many,CASSLDTTGSGNTIYF,TGTGCCAGCAGTTTAGACACCACCGGCTCTGGAAACACCATATATTTT
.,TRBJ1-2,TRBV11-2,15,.,CASSTRTSGSYGYTF,TGTGCCAGCAGCACCCGGACTAGCGGGAGCTATGGCTACACCTTC
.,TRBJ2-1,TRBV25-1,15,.,CASSARGGTDNEQFF,TGTGCCAGCAGTGCACGAGGGGGGACAGACAATGAGCAGTTCTTC
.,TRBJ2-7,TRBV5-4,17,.,CASSSHPSRGAGYEQYF,TGTGCCAGCAGCTCTCATCCCTCCAGGGGGGCGGGCTACGAGCAGTACTTC
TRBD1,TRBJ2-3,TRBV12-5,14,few,CASGRQGAGDTRYF,TGTGCTAGTGGTCGACAGGGGGCCGGAGATACGCGGTATTTT
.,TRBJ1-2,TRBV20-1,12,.,CSARDQARGYTF,TGCAGTGCTAGAGATCAGGCAAGGGGCTACACCTTC
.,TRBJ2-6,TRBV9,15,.,CASSEEGSGANVLTF,TGTGCCAGCAGCGAGGAGGGGTCTGGGGCCAACGTCCTGACCTTC
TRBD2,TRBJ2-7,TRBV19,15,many,CASSMGTSGTYEQYF,TGTGCCAGTAGTATGGGGACTAGCGGGACCTACGAGCAGTACTTC
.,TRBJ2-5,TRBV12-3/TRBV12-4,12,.,CASSHLGETQYF,TGTGCCAGCAGCCACCTCGGGGAGACCCAGTACTTC
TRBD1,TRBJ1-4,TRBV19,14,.,CASSPGQPNEKLFF,TGTGCCAGTAGTCCGGGACAGCCTAATGAAAAACTGTTTTTT
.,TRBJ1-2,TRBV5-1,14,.,CASSFRPVNYGYTF,TGCGCCAGCAGCTTCAGGCCCGTCAACTACGGCTACACCTTC
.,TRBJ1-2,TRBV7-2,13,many,CASSSQLNYGYTF,TGTGCCAGCAGTTCGCAACTCAACTATGGCTACACCTTC